This T cell receptor beta chain was captured in a study of blood T cell repertoires in COVID-19. The repertoire was sequenced with immunoSEQ multiplex PCR; TCRdb's copy has only in-frame clones and lacks some. This table holds roughly 70,000 clones, approximately 90% found once. With 3 bases clipped from V and 0 bases from J, the junction kept 16 bases outside the gene matches. Germline lookup yields CDR1 MDHEN and CDR2 SYDVKM. The CDR3 consists of 19 residues. The genes are TRBV28 and TRBJ1-1; 7 bases are a match to TRBD1. The receptor was derived from a woman older than 75 with active COVID-19. The sequencing sample was made of peripheral blood. CDR3 residues: CASSFVGGGRETMNTEAFF. The CDR3 DNA is TGTGCCAGCAGTTTCGTTGGAGGGGGCAGGGAGACAATGAACACTGAAGCTTTCTTT.